These T cell receptor beta chains were read from a single sample in a study of cytomegalovirus exposure and HLA in healthy donors. TCRdb keeps only in-frame clones here, not all; method: immunoSEQ multiplex PCR. The sample holds about 140,000 clones, approximately 87% seen once. The sequencing sample was made of PBMCs. Receptors were obtained from a man aged 18 to 29 in good health and CMV-seronegative. CDR3s include the opening cysteine and the closing phenylalanine or tryptophan. A D gene is named only where the DNA matches it firmly. The size field is filled for only some rows; it gives once, few, many or a size class.

>TRBJ1-1|NA|14|TRBD1|TRBV6-1
CASRIQGLNTEAFF
TGTGCCAGCAGGATACAGGGGTTAAACACTGAAGCTTTCTTT
>TRBJ2-1|NA|16|NA|TRBV2
CASSEALRRSKNEQFF
TGTGCCAGCAGTGAAGCGCTTCGCCGGTCCAAGAATGAGCAGTTCTTC
>TRBJ1-1|NA|13|TRBD1|TRBV7-2
CASRTGLNTEAFF
TGTGCCAGCAGGACAGGGCTGAACACTGAAGCTTTCTTT
>TRBJ1-4|NA|15|NA|TRBV28
CASSFIGTERGKLFF
TGTGCCAGCAGCTTTATAGGGACTGAACGAGGAAAACTGTTTTTT
>TRBJ2-7|NA|15|NA|TRBV28
CASSFARERPHEQYF
TGTGCCAGCAGTTTCGCACGGGAGCGTCCCCACGAGCAGTACTTC
>TRBJ1-2|NA|13|TRBD1|TRBV7-9
CATQGDLDYGYTF
TGTGCCACGCAGGGGGACCTGGACTATGGCTACACCTTC
>TRBJ1-5|NA|15|TRBD1|TRBV5-6
CASNYGTGEGQPQHF
TGTGCCAGCAATTACGGGACAGGGGAAGGCCAGCCCCAGCATTTT
>TRBJ2-1|once|17|TRBD2|TRBV10-1
CASSESRSGTWIEEQFF
TGCGCCAGCAGTGAGTCCCGGAGCGGGACTTGGATTGAGGAGCAGTTCTTC
>TRBJ2-2|NA|15|NA|TRBV28
CASSPPHVNTGELFF
TGTGCCAGCAGCCCCCCACATGTAAACACCGGGGAGCTGTTTTTT
>TRBJ2-7|NA|16|TRBD2|TRBV5-1
CASSSESGGFGIGQYF
TGCGCCAGCAGCTCCGAAAGCGGGGGCTTCGGTATAGGGCAGTACTTC
>TRBJ2-7|NA|13|TRBD2|TRBV6-5
CASPGGGSYEQYF
TGTGCCAGCCCGGGGGGGGGCTCCTACGAGCAGTACTTC
>TRBJ1-4|NA|14|TRBD1|TRBV30
CAWSGGQGFEKLFF
TGTGCCTGGAGCGGGGGACAGGGTTTTGAAAAACTGTTTTTT
>TRBJ2-7|NA|16|NA|TRBV14
CASSQDPTSYGYEQYF
TGTGCCAGCAGCCAAGATCCCACTAGCTACGGCTACGAGCAGTACTTC
>TRBJ1-2|NA|14|NA|TRBV4-1
CASSPWAGPYGYTF
TGCGCCAGCAGCCCCTGGGCAGGGCCCTATGGCTACACCTTC
>TRBJ2-3|NA|15|TRBD2|TRBV6-5
CASSPGLAVLGTQYF
TGTGCCAGCAGCCCTGGACTAGCGGTCCTAGGTACGCAGTATTTT
>TRBJ1-5|NA|14|TRBD1|TRBV7-2
CASSLQGGGQPQHF
TGTGCCAGCAGCTTACAGGGGGGAGGCCAGCCCCAGCATTTT
>TRBJ2-2|NA|17|TRBD2|TRBV2
CASSEGLAGVGTGELFF
TGTGCCAGCAGTGAAGGACTAGCGGGAGTTGGGACCGGGGAGCTGTTTTTT
>TRBJ2-3|NA|17|TRBD2|TRBV7-6
CASSFTAGGGGTDTQYF
TGTGCCAGCAGCTTTACTGCGGGAGGGGGCGGCACAGATACGCAGTATTTT
>TRBJ2-5|NA|15|NA|TRBV27
CASSAWGGPQETQYF
TGTGCCAGCAGTGCCTGGGGGGGGCCCCAAGAGACCCAGTACTTC
>TRBJ2-1|NA|16|TRBD2|TRBV7-9
CASSLYWLAAGNEQFF
TGTGCCAGCAGCTTATACTGGCTAGCGGCGGGGAATGAGCAGTTCTTC
>TRBJ1-1|NA|14|TRBD1|TRBV18
CASSARQGVTEAFF
TGTGCCAGCTCGGCGAGACAGGGGGTCACTGAAGCTTTCTTT
>TRBJ2-4|NA|15|TRBD2|TRBV6-1
CASSGLGLATNIQYF
TGTGCCAGCAGTGGTTTAGGACTAGCCACAAACATTCAGTACTTC
>TRBJ2-1|NA|14|NA|TRBV18
CASSLGGGYNEQFF
TGTGCCAGCTCACTGGGCGGAGGATACAATGAGCAGTTCTTC
>TRBJ2-7|NA|15|NA|TRBV7-9
CASSLGSVAAYEQYF
TGTGCCAGCAGCTTAGGGTCTGTGGCAGCCTACGAGCAGTACTTC
>TRBJ2-1|NA|15|TRBD2|TRBV4-3
CASSQEGREFGEQFF
TGCGCCAGCAGCCAAGAAGGGCGGGAGTTTGGTGAGCAGTTCTTC
>TRBJ2-7|NA|14|TRBD1|TRBV9
CASSVGAGGYEQYF
TGTGCCAGCAGCGTAGGGGCAGGGGGCTACGAGCAGTACTTC
>TRBJ2-1|NA|17|TRBD2|TRBV5-3
CARSLDSPGLAIYEQFF
TGTGCCAGAAGCTTGGATTCCCCGGGACTAGCTATTTATGAGCAGTTCTTC
>TRBJ2-7|NA|15|TRBD1|TRBV19
CASGPRTGGSYEQYF
TGTGCCAGCGGTCCTAGGACAGGGGGTTCCTACGAGCAGTACTTC
>TRBJ1-3|NA|15|NA|TRBV6-5
CASSRALSSGNTIYF
TGTGCCAGCAGCAGGGCCCTAAGCTCTGGAAACACCATATATTTT
>TRBJ2-7|NA|14|TRBD2|TRBV5-1
CASSSLAGGYEQYF
TGCGCCAGCAGCTCACTAGCGGGAGGTTACGAGCAGTACTTC
>TRBJ2-7|once|13|NA|TRBV2
CASRLHRAGEQYF
TGTGCCAGCAGGTTACACAGGGCAGGAGAGCAGTACTTC
>TRBJ2-1|NA|13|NA|TRBV19
CASSIVGRNEQFF
TGTGCCAGTAGTATAGTTGGCAGGAATGAGCAGTTCTTC
>TRBJ2-1|NA|16|TRBD2|TRBV7-8
CASSLVLAGGPNEQFF
TGTGCCAGCAGCTTAGTGCTAGCGGGAGGGCCCAATGAGCAGTTCTTC
>TRBJ2-7|NA|18|TRBD2|TRBV28
CASSPNRNPGGISYEQYF
TGTGCCAGCAGCCCCAACAGAAACCCGGGAGGGATCTCCTACGAGCAGTACTTC
>TRBJ1-2|NA|16|NA|TRBV19
CASSVGPVRGVGGYTF
TGTGCCAGTAGTGTGGGGCCGGTACGCGGCGTGGGCGGCTACACCTTC
>TRBJ2-7|NA|15|NA|TRBV27
CASSLSNGISYEQYF
TGTGCCAGCAGTTTATCGAACGGGATCTCCTACGAGCAGTACTTC
>TRBJ2-5|NA|16|TRBD2|TRBV2
CASSDRGGGTRETQYF
TGTGCCAGCAGTGACAGGGGCGGGGGGACCCGGGAGACCCAGTACTTC
>TRBJ2-7|NA|15|TRBD1|TRBV19
CASSIWGQGNYEQYF
TGTGCCAGTAGTATCTGGGGACAGGGTAACTACGAGCAGTACTTC
>TRBJ1-1|NA|14|TRBD1|TRBV15
CATNKGQGNTEAFF
TGTGCCACCAATAAAGGACAGGGGAACACTGAAGCTTTCTTT
>TRBJ1-6|few|14|NA|TRBV7-9
CASSLSNRVSPLHF
TGTGCCAGCAGCTTAAGTAACAGAGTTTCACCCCTCCACTTT